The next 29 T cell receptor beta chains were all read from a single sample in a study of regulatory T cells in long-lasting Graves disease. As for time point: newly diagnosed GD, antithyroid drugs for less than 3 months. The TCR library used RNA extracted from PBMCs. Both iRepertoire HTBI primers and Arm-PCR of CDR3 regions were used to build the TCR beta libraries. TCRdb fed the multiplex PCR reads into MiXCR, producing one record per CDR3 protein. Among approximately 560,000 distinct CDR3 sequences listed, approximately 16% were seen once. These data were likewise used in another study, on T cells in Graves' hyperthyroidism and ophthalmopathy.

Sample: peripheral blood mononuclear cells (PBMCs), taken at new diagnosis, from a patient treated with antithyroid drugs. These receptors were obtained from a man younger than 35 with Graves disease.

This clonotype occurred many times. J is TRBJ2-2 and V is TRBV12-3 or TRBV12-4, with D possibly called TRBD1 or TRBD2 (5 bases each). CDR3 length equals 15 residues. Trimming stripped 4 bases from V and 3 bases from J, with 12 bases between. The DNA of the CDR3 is TGTGCCAGCAGTTGGGGAAGGGGAGACACCGGGGAGCTGTTTTTT. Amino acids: CASSWGRGDTGELFF.

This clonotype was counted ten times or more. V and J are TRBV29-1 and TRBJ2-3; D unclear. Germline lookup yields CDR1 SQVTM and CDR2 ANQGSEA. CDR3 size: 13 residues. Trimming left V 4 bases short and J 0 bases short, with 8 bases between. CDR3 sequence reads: CSVGGRSTDTQYF. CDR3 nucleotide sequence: TGCAGCGTTGGTGGGCGAAGCACAGATACGCAGTATTTT.

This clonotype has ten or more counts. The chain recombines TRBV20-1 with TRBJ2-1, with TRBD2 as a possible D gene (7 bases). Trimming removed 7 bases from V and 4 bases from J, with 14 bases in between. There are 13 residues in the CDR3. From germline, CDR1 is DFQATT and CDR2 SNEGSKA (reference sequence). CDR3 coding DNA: TGCAGTGGGGGGGGCGGGCAATACAATGAGCAGTTCTTC. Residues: CSGGGGQYNEQFF.

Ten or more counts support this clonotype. The CDR3 region is CASSFSSSSTDTQYF. DNA for the CDR3: TGCGCCAGCAGCTTCTCCTCGTCTAGCACAGATACGCAGTATTTT. The chain uses TRBV5-1 and TRBJ2-3; no definite D call. The CDR3 runs to 15 residues. V lost 2 bases and J 0 bases, leaving 10 bases between the germline ends. Germline V CDR1 and CDR2: SGHRS, YFSETQ.

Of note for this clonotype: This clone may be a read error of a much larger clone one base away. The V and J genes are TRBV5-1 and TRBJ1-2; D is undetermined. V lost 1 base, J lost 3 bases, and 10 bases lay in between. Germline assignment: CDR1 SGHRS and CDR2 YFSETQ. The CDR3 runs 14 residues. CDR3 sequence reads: CASSLSSRDYGYTF. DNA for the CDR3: TGCGCCAGCAGCTTGTCTAGCAGAGACTATGGCTACACCTTC.

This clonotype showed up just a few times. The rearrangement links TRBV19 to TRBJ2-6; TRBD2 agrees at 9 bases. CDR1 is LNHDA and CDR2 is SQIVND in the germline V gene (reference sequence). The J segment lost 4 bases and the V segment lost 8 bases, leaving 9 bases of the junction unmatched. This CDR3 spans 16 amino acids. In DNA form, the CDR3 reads TGTGCCAGTGCCTCAAGCGGGAGGCCCGGGGCCAACGTCCTGACTTTC. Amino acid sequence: CASASSGRPGANVLTF.

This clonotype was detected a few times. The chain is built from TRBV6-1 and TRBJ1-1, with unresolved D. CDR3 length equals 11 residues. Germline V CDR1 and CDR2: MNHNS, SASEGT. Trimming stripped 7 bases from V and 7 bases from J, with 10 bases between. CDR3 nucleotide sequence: TGTGCCAGCAAAATGACGGATGAAGCTTTCTTT. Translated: CASKMTDEAFF.

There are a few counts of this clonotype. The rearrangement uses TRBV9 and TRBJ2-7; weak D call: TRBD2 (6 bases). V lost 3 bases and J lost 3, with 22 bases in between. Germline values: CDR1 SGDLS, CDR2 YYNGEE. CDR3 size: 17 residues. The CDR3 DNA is TGTGCCAGCAGCGCACCCCTGGGCGGGGCCGGGGGCTACGAGCAGTACTTC. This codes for CASSAPLGGAGGYEQYF. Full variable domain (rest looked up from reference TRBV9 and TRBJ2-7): DSGVTQTPKHLITATGQRVTLRCSPRSGDLSVYWYQQSLDQGLQFLIQYYNGEERAKGNILERFSAQQFPDLHSELNLSSLELGDSALYFCASSAPLGGAGGYEQYFGPGTRLTVT.

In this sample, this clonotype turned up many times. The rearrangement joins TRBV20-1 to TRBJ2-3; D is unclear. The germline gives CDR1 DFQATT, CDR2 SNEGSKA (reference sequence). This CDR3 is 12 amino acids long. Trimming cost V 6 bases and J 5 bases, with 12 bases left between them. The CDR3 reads CSASRAGDTQYF. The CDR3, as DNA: TGCAGTGCCTCCCGAGCCGGAGATACGCAGTATTTT.

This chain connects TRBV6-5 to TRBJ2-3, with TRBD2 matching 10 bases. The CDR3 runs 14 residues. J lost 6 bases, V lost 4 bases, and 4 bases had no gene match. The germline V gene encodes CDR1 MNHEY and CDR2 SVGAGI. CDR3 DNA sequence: TGTGCCAGCAGTTTCCCGGGACTAGCGGATACGCAGTATTTT. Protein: CASSFPGLADTQYF.

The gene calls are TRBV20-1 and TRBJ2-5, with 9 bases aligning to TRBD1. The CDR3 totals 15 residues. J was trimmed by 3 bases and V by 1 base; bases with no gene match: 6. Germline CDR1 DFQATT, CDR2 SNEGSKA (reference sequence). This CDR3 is CSARGLRTGEETQYF. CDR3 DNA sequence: TGCAGTGCTAGAGGACTCAGGACAGGGGAAGAGACCCAGTACTTC.

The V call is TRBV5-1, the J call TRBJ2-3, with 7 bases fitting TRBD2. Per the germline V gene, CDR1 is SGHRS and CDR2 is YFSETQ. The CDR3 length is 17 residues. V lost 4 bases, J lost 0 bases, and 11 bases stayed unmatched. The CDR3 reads CASSKKREAASTDTQYF. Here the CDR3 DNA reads TGCGCCAGCAGCAAGAAACGGGAGGCCGCTAGCACAGATACGCAGTATTTT.

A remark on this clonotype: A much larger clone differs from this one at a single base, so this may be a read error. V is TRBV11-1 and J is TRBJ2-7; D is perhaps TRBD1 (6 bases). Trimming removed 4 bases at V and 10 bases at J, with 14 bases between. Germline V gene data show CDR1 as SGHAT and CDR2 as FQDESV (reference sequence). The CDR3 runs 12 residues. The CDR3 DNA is TGTGCCAGCAGCTCCGAGGGACAACTACAGTACTTC. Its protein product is CASSSEGQLQYF.

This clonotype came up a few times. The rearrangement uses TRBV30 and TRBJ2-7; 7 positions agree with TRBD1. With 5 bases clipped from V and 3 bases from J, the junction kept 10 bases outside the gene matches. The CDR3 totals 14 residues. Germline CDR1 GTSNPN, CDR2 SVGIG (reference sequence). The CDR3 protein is CAWGLGDSGYEQYF. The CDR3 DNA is TGTGCCTGGGGTCTGGGGGACAGCGGCTACGAGCAGTACTTC.

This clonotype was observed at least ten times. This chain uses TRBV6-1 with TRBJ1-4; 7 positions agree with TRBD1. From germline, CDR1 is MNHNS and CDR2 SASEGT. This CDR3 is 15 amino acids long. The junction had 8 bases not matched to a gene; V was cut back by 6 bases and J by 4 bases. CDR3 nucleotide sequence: TGTGCCAGCAGGGAAATTGACAGGGTTAATGAAAAACTGTTTTTT. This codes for CASREIDRVNEKLFF.

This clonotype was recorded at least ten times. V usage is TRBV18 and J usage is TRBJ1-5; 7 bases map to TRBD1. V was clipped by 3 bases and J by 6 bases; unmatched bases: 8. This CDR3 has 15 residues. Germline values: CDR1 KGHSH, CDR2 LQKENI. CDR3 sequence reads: CASSPTTGQGQPQHF. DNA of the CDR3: TGTGCCAGCTCACCGACGACAGGGCAGGGTCAGCCCCAGCATTTT.

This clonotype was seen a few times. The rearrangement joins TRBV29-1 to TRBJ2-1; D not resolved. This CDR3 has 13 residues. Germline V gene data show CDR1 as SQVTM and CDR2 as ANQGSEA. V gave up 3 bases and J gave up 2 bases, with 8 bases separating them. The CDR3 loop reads CSVEPGTYNEQFF. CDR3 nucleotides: TGCAGCGTTGAGCCTGGAACCTACAATGAGCAGTTCTTC.

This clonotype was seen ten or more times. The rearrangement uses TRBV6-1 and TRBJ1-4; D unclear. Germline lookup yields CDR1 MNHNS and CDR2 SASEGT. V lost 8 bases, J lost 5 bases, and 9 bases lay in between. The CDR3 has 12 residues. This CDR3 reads CASRPRNEKLFF. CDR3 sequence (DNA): TGTGCCAGCCGGCCGAGGAATGAAAAACTGTTTTTT.

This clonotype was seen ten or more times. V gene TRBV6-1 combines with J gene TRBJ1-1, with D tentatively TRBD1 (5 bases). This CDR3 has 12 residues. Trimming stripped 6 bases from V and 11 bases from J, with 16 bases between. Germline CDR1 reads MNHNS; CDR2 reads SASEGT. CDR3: CASSLRTGGAFF. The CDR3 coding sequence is TGTGCCAGCAGCCTACGAACAGGAGGGGCTTTCTTT.

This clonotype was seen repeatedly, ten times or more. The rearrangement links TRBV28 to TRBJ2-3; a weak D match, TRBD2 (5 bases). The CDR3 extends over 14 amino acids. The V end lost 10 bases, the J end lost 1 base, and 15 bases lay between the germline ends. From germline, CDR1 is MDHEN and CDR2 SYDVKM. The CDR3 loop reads CATAAPGGTDTQYF. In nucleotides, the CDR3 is TGTGCCACGGCGGCCCCCGGGGGCACAGATACGCAGTATTTT.

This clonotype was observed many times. CDR3 DNA: TGTGCCAGCAGGATCGGGCAGGGGGTCATGAACACTGAAGCTTTCTTT. It translates to CASRIGQGVMNTEAFF. The chain uses TRBV28 and TRBJ1-1, with 7 bases aligning to TRBD1. The junction had 10 bases not matched to a gene; V was cut back by 6 bases and J by 0 bases. The CDR3 length is 16 residues. CDR1 and CDR2 from the germline V gene are MDHEN and SYDVKM.

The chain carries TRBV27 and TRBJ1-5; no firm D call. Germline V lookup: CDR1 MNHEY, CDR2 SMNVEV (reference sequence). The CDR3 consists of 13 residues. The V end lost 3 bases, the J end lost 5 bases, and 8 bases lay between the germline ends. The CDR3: CASSFRIDQPQHF. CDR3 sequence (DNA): TGTGCCAGCAGTTTTCGAATCGATCAGCCCCAGCATTTT.

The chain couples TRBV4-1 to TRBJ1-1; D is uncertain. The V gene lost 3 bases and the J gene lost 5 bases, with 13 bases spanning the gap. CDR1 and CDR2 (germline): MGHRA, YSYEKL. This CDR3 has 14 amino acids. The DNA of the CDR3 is TGCGCCAGCAGCCAGCGGGCCACGGAAACTGAAGCTTTCTTT. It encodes CASSQRATETEAFF.

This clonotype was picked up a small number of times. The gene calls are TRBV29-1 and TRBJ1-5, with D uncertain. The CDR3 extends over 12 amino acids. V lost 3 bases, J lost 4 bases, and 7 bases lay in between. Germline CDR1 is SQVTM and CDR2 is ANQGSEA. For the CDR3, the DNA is TGCAGCGTTGATGACGGGAATCAGCCCCAGCATTTT. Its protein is CSVDDGNQPQHF. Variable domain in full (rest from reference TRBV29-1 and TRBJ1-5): SAVISQKPSRDICQRGTSLTIQCQVDSQVTMMFWYRQQPGQSLTLIATANQGSEATYESGFVIDKFPISRPNLTFSTLTVSNMSPEDSSIYLCSVDDGNQPQHFGDGTRLSIL.

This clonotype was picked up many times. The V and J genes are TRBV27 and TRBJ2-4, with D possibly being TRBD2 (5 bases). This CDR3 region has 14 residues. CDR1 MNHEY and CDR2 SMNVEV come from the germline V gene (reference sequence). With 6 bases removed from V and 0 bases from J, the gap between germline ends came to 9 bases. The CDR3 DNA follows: TGTGCCAGCAGCCCGGGGTTAGCCAAAAACATTCAGTACTTC. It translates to CASSPGLAKNIQYF.

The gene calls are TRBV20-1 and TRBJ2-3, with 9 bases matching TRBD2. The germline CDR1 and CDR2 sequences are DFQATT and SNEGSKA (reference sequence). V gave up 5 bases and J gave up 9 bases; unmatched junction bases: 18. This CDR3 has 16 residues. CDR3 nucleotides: TGCAGTGCTGGACGCCTGGGGGCGGGAGGGCCGGCGACGCAGTATTTT. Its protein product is CSAGRLGAGGPATQYF.

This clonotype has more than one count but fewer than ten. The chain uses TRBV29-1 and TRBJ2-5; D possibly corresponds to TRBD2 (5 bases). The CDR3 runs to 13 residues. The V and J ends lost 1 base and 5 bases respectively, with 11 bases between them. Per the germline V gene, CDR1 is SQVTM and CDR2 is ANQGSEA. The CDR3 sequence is CSVEGGVRETQYF. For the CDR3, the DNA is TGCAGCGTTGAAGGGGGAGTCCGGGAGACCCAGTACTTC.

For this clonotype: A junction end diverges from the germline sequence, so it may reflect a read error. This CDR3 is CASSEAFYAF. CDR3 DNA sequence: TGTGCCAGCAGTGAAGCCTTCTACGCCTTC. This chain uses TRBV6-2 or TRBV6-3 with TRBJ1-2, with unresolved D. Per the germline V gene, CDR1 is MNHEY and CDR2 is SVGEGT. The CDR3 is 10 amino acids.

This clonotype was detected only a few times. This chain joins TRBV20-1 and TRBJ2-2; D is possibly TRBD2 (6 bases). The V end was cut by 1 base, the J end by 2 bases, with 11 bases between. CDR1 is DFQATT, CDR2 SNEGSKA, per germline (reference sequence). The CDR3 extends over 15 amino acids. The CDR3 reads CSARVGGSNTGELFF. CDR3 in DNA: TGCAGTGCTAGAGTGGGGGGATCCAACACCGGGGAGCTGTTTTTT.